This T cell receptor beta chain was found in a study of blood T cell repertoires in COVID-19. About the study: COVID-19 samples collected from the United States, Italy and Spain covered acute and convalescent phases.

The data were produced by immunoSEQ multiplex PCR, yet TCRdb's version contains in-frame clones alone and is incomplete. The table has more than 45,000 clones, roughly 87% seen once. Seattle researchers signed up patients amid active infection and tracked them longitudinally. Germline V gene data show CDR1 as SGHRS and CDR2 as YFSETQ. The CDR3 spans 17 residues. Trimming left V 0 bases short and J 1 base short, with 14 bases between. V gene TRBV5-1 combines with J gene TRBJ1-5; no clear D gene. The sequencing sample was made of peripheral blood. The TCR was taken from a woman aged 80 or older with COVID-19, enrolled during active disease. CDR3 loop: CASSLAGGGLSNQPQHF. CDR3 bases: TGCGCCAGCAGCTTGGCCGGCGGAGGTCTGAGCAATCAGCCCCAGCATTTT.